This T cell receptor (beta chain) is drawn from a study of patients and donors after allogeneic stem cell transplantation. TCRdb itself ran the RT-PCR reads through MiXCR, one entry per CDR3 protein. The table has 160,000 or so distinct CDR3 sequences, approximately 25% seen once. V trimming: 1 base; J trimming: 5 bases; junction bases outside the gene matches: 3. Per germline, CDR1 SQVTM and CDR2 ANQGSEA. This CDR3 has 13 amino acids. Sequencing was done on a sample of blood, either unsorted or a sorted T cell fraction (not recorded which). This chain connects TRBV29-1 to TRBJ1-2, with TRBD1 matching 8 bases. The TCR sequence derives from a human donor who was either an allogeneic HSCT recipient or a stem cell or donor lymphocyte infusion donor (not recorded which). It is not recorded whose cells these are; they may come from a transplant donor. This CDR3 is CSVEAGGRYGYTF. The DNA of the CDR3 is TGCAGCGTTGAAGCAGGGGGCAGATATGGCTACACCTTC.